Here is one T cell receptor beta chain with its context. Its target is not known. CD4+ T cells from unexposed donors were obtained before the COVID-19 pandemic (2011-2018). CD4+ T cells were isolated from the cells after about ten days of culture. As cell numbers allowed, unexposed-donor CD4+ T cells faced SARS-CoV-2 S/N and four cold-coronavirus spikes. This CDR3 comprises 15 residues. Germline assignment: CDR1 MGHRA and CDR2 YSYEKL. Trimming removed 4 bases at V and 4 bases at J, with 16 bases between. Method: immunoSEQ multiplex PCR; TCRdb's copy keeps in-frame clones and lacks some. The top ten hold more than 12% of the sample, which has 20,000 to 25,000 clones, roughly 82% seen once. The sample originates from a study of CD4 T cells in relation to SARS-CoV-2 and coronaviruses. Study at large: No peptide or an HIV-1 Nef peptide pool served as negative control. The HLA restriction of the shared crossreactive spike epitopes was mapped.

Whole-study findings and limits: SARS-CoV-2-driven expansion was significantly weaker in crossreactive than monoreactive clones.

This clonotype was sampled from a human donor in good health. The V and J genes are TRBV4-1 and TRBJ2-5; D is ambiguous. Material: CD4+ T cells from PBMCs, cultured in vitro. The CDR3, as DNA: TGCGCCAGCAGCCGAAACAAAGAGGTGATAGAGACCCAGTACTTC. It codes for CASSRNKEVIETQYF.